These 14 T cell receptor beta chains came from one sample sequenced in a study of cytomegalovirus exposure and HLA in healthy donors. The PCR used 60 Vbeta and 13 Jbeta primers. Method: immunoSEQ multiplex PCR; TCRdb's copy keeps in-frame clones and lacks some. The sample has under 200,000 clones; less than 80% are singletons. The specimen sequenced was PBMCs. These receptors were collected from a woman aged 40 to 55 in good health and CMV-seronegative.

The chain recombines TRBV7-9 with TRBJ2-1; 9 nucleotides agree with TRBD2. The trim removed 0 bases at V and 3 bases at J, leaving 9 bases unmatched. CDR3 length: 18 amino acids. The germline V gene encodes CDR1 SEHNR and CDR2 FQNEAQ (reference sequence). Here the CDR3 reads CASSLARLAEIIYNEQFF. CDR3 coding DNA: TGTGCCAGCAGCTTAGCGAGACTAGCGGAGATAATCTACAATGAGCAGTTCTTC.

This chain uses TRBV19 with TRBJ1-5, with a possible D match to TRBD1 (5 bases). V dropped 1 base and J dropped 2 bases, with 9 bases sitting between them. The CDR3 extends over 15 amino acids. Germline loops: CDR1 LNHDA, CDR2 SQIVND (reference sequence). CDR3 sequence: CASSIGTLGNQPQHF. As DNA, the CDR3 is TGTGCCAGTAGTATAGGGACATTGGGCAATCAGCCCCAGCATTTT.

DNA for the CDR3: TGTGCCAGCAGCCCTAAAGCGGGCCTCCTCTACGAGCAGTACTTC. Its translation: CASSPKAGLLYEQYF. V is TRBV28 and J is TRBJ2-7; D is possibly TRBD2 (6 bases). Trimming stripped 6 bases from V and 3 bases from J, with 18 bases between. Germline CDR1 and CDR2: MDHEN and SYDVKM. This CDR3 is 15 amino acids long.

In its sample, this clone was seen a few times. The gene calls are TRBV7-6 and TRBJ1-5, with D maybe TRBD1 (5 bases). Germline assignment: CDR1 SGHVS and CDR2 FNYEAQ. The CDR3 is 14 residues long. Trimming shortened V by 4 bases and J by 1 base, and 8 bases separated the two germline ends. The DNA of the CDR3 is TGTGCCAGCAGCTGGGGGGGAAGCAATCAGCCCCAGCATTTT. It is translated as CASSWGGSNQPQHF. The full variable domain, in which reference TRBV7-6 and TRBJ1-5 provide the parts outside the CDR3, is GAGVSQSPRYKVTKRGQDVALRCDPISGHVSLYWYRQALGQGPEFLTYFNYEAQQDKSGLPNDRFSAERPEGSISTLTIQRTEQRDSAMYRCASSWGGSNQPQHFGDGTRLSIL.

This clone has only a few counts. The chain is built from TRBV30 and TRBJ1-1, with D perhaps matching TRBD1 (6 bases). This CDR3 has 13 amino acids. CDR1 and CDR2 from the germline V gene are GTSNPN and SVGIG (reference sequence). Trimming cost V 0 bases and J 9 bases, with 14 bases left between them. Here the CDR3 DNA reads TGTGCCTGGAGTGTGGGGCTGGGGGCAAAAGCTTTCTTT. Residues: CAWSVGLGAKAFF.

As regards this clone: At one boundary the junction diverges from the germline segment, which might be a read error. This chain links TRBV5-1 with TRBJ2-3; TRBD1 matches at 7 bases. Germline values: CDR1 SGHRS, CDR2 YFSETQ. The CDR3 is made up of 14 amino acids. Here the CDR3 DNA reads TGCGCCACCAGCCCGGGACAGAACACAGATACGCAGTATTTT. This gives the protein CATSPGQNTDTQYF.

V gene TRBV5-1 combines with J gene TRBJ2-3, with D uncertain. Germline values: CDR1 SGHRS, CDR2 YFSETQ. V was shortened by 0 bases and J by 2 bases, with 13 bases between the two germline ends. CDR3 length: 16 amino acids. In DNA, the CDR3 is TGCGCCAGCAGCTTGGGAGGAGTTACCCTCACAGATACGCAGTATTTT. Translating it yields CASSLGGVTLTDTQYF.

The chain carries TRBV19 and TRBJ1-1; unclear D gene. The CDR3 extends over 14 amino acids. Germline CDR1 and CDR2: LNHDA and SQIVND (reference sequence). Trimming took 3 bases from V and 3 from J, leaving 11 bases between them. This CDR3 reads CASSITARYTEAFF. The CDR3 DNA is TGTGCCAGTAGTATCACCGCCAGATACACTGAAGCTTTCTTT.

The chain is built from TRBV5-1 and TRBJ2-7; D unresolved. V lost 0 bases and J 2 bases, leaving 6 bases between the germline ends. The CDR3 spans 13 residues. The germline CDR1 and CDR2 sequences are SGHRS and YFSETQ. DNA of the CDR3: TGCGCCAGCAGCTTGGCTGTCGCCTACGAGCAGTACTTC. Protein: CASSLAVAYEQYF.

The CDR3 DNA reads TGTGCCAGCAGCTCCACCCGGGGCTCCTACAATGAGCAGTTCTTC. It is translated as CASSSTRGSYNEQFF. This chain connects TRBV7-3 to TRBJ2-1; D possibly corresponds to TRBD2 (5 bases). Looked up from germline, CDR1 is SGHTA and CDR2 is FQGTGA. This CDR3 contains 15 residues. V shed 4 bases and J shed 0 bases, with 10 bases lying between them. Full variable domain (outside the CDR3, taken from reference TRBV7-3 and TRBJ2-1): GAGVSQTPSNKVTEKGKYVELRCDPISGHTALYWYRQSLGQGPEFLIYFQGTGAADDSGLPNDRFFAVRPEGSVSTLKIQRTERGDSAVYLCASSSTRGSYNEQFFGPGTRLTVL.

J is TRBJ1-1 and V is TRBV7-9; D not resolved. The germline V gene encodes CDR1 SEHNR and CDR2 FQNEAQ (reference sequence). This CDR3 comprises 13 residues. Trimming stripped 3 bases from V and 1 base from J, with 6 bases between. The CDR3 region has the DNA TGTGCCAGCAGCTTTGAGGGGAACACTGAAGCTTTCTTT. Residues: CASSFEGNTEAFF.

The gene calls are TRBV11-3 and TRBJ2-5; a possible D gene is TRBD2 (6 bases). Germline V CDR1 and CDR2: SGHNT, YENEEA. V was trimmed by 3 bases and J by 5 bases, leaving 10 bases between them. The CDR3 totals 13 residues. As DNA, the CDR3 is TGTGCCAGCAGCTTGCGGGGCGCGGAGACCCAGTACTTC. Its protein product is CASSLRGAETQYF.

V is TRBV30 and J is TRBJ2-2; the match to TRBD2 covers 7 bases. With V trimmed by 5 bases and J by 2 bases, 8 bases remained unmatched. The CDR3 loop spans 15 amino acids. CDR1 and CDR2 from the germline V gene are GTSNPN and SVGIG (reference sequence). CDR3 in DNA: TGTGCCTGGGGGAGGGGCGGGCTTAACACCGGGGAGCTGTTTTTT. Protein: CAWGRGGLNTGELFF.

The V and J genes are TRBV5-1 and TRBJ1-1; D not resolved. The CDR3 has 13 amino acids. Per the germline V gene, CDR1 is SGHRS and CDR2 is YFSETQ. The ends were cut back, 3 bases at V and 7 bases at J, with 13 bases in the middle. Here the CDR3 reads CASSSHVGSEAFF. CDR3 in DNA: TGCGCCAGCAGCTCCCACGTGGGGAGTGAAGCTTTCTTT.